The 15 T cell receptor beta chains reported below all come from one sample, sequenced in a study of cytomegalovirus exposure and HLA in healthy donors. With 60 Vbeta and 13 Jbeta primers, the PCR was carried out. Sequencing was performed with immunoSEQ multiplex PCR; in TCRdb, only in-frame clones are kept and a portion is missing. Here the sample spans more than 95,000 clones, 10% to 13% being singletons. Sequenced input: PBMCs. The receptors were sampled from a woman aged 18-35 years in good health and CMV-seropositive.

This clone has just a few counts. This chain connects TRBV27 to TRBJ1-4; no clear D gene. CDR3 length equals 12 residues. The V end was cut by 6 bases, the J end by 7 bases, with 9 bases between. Germline CDR1 and CDR2: MNHEY and SMNVEV (reference sequence). The CDR3 DNA follows: TGTGCCAGCAGAGCCCCTGGTGAAAAACTGTTTTTT. Amino acid sequence: CASRAPGEKLFF.

This clone was picked up a small number of times. The chain is built from TRBV27 and TRBJ2-2, with 11 bases identical to TRBD2. CDR3 length equals 15 residues. The germline V gene encodes CDR1 MNHEY and CDR2 SMNVEV (reference sequence). V was pared by 6 bases and J by 4 bases, with 4 bases of the junction left unmatched. For the CDR3, the DNA is TGTGCCAGCAGCCGAGGGACTAGCGGCACCGGGGAGCTGTTTTTT. Residues: CASSRGTSGTGELFF.

The gene calls are TRBV28 and TRBJ1-1; D is unresolved. CDR3 length: 15 residues. Trimming removed 6 bases from V and 0 bases from J, with 14 bases in between. The germline gives CDR1 MDHEN, CDR2 SYDVKM. The CDR3 coding sequence is TGTGCCAGCAGGCCCCCGATCAACTTGAACACTGAAGCTTTCTTT. This encodes CASRPPINLNTEAFF.

This rearrangement joins TRBV4-2 to TRBJ1-1; D remains unclear. Germline loops: CDR1 LGHNA, CDR2 YNFKEQ. Trimming pared 0 bases from V and 7 bases from J, leaving 6 bases between. The CDR3 has 12 amino acids. CDR3 amino acids: CASSQETNEAFF. The CDR3 coding sequence is TGTGCCAGCAGCCAAGAGACTAATGAAGCTTTCTTT.

The chain couples TRBV7-2 to TRBJ2-2; 11 nucleotides align to TRBD2. The CDR3 runs to 16 residues. Germline V gene sequence: CDR1 SGHTA, CDR2 FQGNSA. J was trimmed by 8 bases and V by 5 bases; bases with no gene match: 10. CDR3 nucleotides: TGTGCCAGCAGCCCCGGGACTAGCGGTAGCATTGGGGAGCTGTTTTTT. Translating gives CASSPGTSGSIGELFF. The whole variable domain, remainder taken from reference TRBV7-2 and TRBJ2-2, is GAGVSQSPSNKVTEKGKDVELRCDPISGHTALYWYRQSLGQGLEFLIYFQGNSAPDKSGLPSDRFSAERTGGSVSTLTIQRTQQEDSAVYLCASSPGTSGSIGELFFGEGSRLTVL.

This clone was counted a few times. At one boundary the junction diverges from the germline segment, which might be a read error. Different DNA sequences within this sample yield the same CDR3. The chain is built from TRBV30 and TRBJ1-6; TRBD1 matches at 7 bases. CDR3 length: 13 amino acids. CDR1 and CDR2 from the germline V gene are GTSNPN and SVGIG (reference sequence). The CDR3 protein is CAWSEGGRSPLHF. CDR3 DNA sequence: TGTGCCTGGAGTGAAGGGGGCCGTTCACCCCTCCACTTC.

This clone appeared a few times. The rearrangement uses TRBV7-9 and TRBJ1-2; 9 nucleotides agree with TRBD1. The germline gives CDR1 SEHNR, CDR2 FQNEAQ (reference sequence). The CDR3 spans 18 residues. The V gene end was trimmed by 3 bases and the J gene end by 1 base; junction bases not matched to a gene: 12. CDR3 coding DNA: TGTGCCAGCAGCTTTGCCGGGACAGGGTTTCAATTTAACTATGGCTACACCTTC. It specifies CASSFAGTGFQFNYGYTF.

This clone occurred a few times. V is TRBV11-2 and J is TRBJ1-1, with D possibly being TRBD1 (5 bases). With 1 base removed from V and 6 bases from J, the gap between germline ends came to 6 bases. Germline V gene lookup returns CDR1 SGHAT and CDR2 FQNNGV. CDR3 length: 12 residues. The CDR3 sequence: CASSLGGPEAFF. The CDR3 DNA follows: TGTGCCAGCAGCTTAGGGGGCCCTGAAGCTTTCTTT.

The rearrangement joins TRBV2 to TRBJ2-7, with 9 bases lining up with TRBD1. Losses at the gene ends were 8 bases for V and 5 bases for J; bases not matched to a gene: 10. Looked up from germline, CDR1 is SNHLY and CDR2 is FYNNEI. The CDR3 consists of 14 residues. CDR3: CASGGWGQGNEQYF. The CDR3 region has the DNA TGTGCCAGCGGGGGGTGGGGACAGGGAAACGAGCAGTACTTC.

This clone was seen only a few times. CDR3 in DNA: TGTGCCAGTAGTACCCCTAGCGGGAGAGCGACCTACGAGCAGTACTTC. Translating it yields CASSTPSGRATYEQYF. The V and J genes are TRBV19 and TRBJ2-7; 10 bases agree with TRBD2. Germline CDR1 reads LNHDA; CDR2 reads SQIVND (reference sequence). With V trimmed by 4 bases and J by 2 bases, 8 bases remained unmatched. This CDR3 comprises 16 residues.

This rearrangement joins TRBV6-5 to TRBJ2-2; TRBD1 aligns across 8 bases. This CDR3 spans 14 amino acids. J gave up 5 bases and V 2 bases, and 1 base lay outside the gene matches. Per the germline V gene, CDR1 is MNHEY and CDR2 is SVGAGI. The CDR3 nucleotides are TGTGCCAGCAGTTACGGGACAGGTACCGGGGAGCTGTTTTTT. Translating gives CASSYGTGTGELFF.

The chain carries TRBV21-1 and TRBJ2-1; whether TRBD1, the table's D call, matches the DNA was not checked. TRBV21-1 is labeled a pseudogene. The CDR3 has 14 residues. The CDR3 DNA follows: TGTGCCAGCACCCAGGGCAGATCCTACAATGAGCAGTTCTTC. Translation: CASTQGRSYNEQFF.

This clone was recorded a few times. The gene calls are TRBV4-2 and TRBJ1-2, with TRBD1 matching over 9 bases. The CDR3 sequence is 15 residues long. The germline V gene has CDR1 LGHNA and CDR2 YNFKEQ. Trimming took 3 bases from V and 8 from J; bases not matched to a gene: 10. In DNA, the CDR3 is TGTGCCAGCAGCCAGAATCCGGGACAGGGAAACGGCTACACCTTC. Protein: CASSQNPGQGNGYTF.

This rearrangement joins TRBV25-1 to TRBJ1-2; D remains unclear. Trimming took 4 bases from V and 8 from J, leaving 14 bases between them. CDR1 MGHDK and CDR2 SYGVNS come from the germline V gene. There are 13 residues in the CDR3. The CDR3 DNA is TGTGCCAGCAGTGCCGGGAAGTCCTACGGCTACACCTTC. It translates to CASSAGKSYGYTF.

This clone was found a few times. The chain has TRBV6-1 and TRBJ2-1, with D maybe TRBD2 (6 bases). Germline V gene sequence: CDR1 MNHNS, CDR2 SASEGT. The V gene lost 1 base and the J gene lost 6 bases, with 16 bases spanning the gap. The CDR3 length is 16 residues. CDR3 coding DNA: TGTGCCAGCAGTGAAGAGGGAGGACTCCCCACCAATGAGCAGTTCTTC. This encodes CASSEEGGLPTNEQFF.